The rows below give T cell receptor beta chains drawn from one sample of a study of blood T cell repertoires in COVID-19. Sequenced by immunoSEQ multiplex PCR; TCRdb stores in-frame clones only, minus some. The sample carries more than 75,000 clones, 82% recorded once. The sample was peripheral blood. The origin of the receptors is a man aged 55 to 69 with acute or convalescent COVID-19. Each CDR3 is given with its conserved first and last residue.

V gene: TRBV2; J gene: TRBJ2-5; CDR3 protein: CASALRDSQETQYF
V gene: TRBV5-4; J gene: TRBJ1-2; CDR3 protein: CASRPPGGTYYGYTF
V gene: TRBV5-1; J gene: TRBJ2-1; CDR3 protein: CASSSGSGGPEHEQFF
V gene: TRBV30; J gene: TRBJ1-2; CDR3 protein: CAWSVEGIYGYTF
V gene: TRBV7-6; J gene: TRBJ2-7; CDR3 protein: CASSVGTGGGYEQYF
V gene: TRBV12-3/TRBV12-4; J gene: TRBJ2-1; CDR3 protein: CASSFRPGLEQFF
V gene: TRBV24-1; J gene: TRBJ1-1; CDR3 protein: CATRQGDRTPEAFF
V gene: TRBV7-8; J gene: TRBJ1-4; CDR3 protein: CASSSMGGNEKLFF
V gene: TRBV12-3/TRBV12-4; J gene: TRBJ2-1; CDR3 protein: CASSLTNNNEQFF
V gene: TRBV7-2; J gene: TRBJ1-3; CDR3 protein: CASSLRGRENTIYF
V gene: TRBV18; J gene: TRBJ2-2; CDR3 protein: CASSPPSWTGELFF
V gene: TRBV18; J gene: TRBJ1-2; CDR3 protein: CASSLGQGIYGYTF
V gene: TRBV5-5; J gene: TRBJ1-2; CDR3 protein: CASSLAVDILSGYTF
V gene: TRBV12-5; J gene: TRBJ1-2; CDR3 protein: CASGKRQSANYGYTF
V gene: TRBV6-5; J gene: TRBJ2-7; CDR3 protein: CASSPPGQRTKQYF
V gene: TRBV7-8; J gene: TRBJ2-5; CDR3 protein: CASSPQETQYF